This T cell receptor beta chain was recorded in a study of blood T cell repertoires in COVID-19. Background on the study: The origin of the acute and convalescent COVID-19 samples was the United States, Italy and Spain. T cells, B-cell-depleted T cells, or PBMCs supplied cDNA or gDNA.

Original analysis: The assay estimated nucleated cells by amplifying reference gene primers. Repertoires were generated with immunoSEQ multiplex PCR, while TCRdb's copy carries only in-frame clones and drops some. That table gives V, J and clone size, and the DNA gave D and trimming. Altogether 250,000 to 300,000 clones are present, around 90% being singletons, with the ten largest covering around 0.8%. Per the germline V gene, CDR1 is SGHDN and CDR2 is FVKESK. This CDR3 is built from 19 residues. The J segment lost 4 bases and the V segment lost 5 bases, leaving 16 bases of the junction unmatched. The TCR was taken from a young woman with acute or convalescent COVID-19. Sequenced input: peripheral blood. The chain joins TRBV14 to TRBJ2-2, with 10 bases matching TRBD2. This CDR3 is CASSTHRATASGSTGELFF. For the CDR3, the DNA is TGTGCCAGCAGCACACACCGGGCGACGGCTAGCGGGAGCACCGGGGAGCTGTTTTTT.